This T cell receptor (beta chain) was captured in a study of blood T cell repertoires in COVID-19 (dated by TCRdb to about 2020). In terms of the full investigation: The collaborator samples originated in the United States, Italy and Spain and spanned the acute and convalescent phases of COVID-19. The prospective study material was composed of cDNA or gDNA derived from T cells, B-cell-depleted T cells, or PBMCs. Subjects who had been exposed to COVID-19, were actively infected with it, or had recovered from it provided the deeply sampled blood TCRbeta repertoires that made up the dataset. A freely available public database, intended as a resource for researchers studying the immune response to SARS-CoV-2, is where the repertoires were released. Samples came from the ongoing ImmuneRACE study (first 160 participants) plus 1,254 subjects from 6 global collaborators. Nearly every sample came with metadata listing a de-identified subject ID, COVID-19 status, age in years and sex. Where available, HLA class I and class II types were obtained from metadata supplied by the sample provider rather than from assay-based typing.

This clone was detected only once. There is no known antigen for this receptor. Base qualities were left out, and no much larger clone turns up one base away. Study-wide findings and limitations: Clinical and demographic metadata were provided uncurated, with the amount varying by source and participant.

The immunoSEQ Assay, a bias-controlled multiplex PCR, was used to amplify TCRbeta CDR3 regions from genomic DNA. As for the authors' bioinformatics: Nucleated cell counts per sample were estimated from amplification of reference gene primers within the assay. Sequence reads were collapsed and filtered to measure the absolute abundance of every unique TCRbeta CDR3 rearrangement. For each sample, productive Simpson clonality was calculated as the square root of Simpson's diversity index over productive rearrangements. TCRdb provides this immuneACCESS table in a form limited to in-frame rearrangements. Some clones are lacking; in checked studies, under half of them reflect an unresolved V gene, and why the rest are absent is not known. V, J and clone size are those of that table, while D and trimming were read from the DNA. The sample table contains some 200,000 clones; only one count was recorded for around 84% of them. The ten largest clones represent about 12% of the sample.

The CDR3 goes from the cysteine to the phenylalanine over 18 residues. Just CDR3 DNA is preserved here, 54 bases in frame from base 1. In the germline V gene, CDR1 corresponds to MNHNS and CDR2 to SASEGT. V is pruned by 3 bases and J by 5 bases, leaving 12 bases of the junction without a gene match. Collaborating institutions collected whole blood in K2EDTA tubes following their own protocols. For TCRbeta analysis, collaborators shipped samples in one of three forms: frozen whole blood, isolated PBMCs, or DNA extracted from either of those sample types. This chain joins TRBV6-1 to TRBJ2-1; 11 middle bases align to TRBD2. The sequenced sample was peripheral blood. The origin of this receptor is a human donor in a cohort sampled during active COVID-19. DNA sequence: TGTGCCAGCAGTGAGCAATACGGACTAGCGGGTAAGAACAATGAGCAGTTCTTC. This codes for CASSEQYGLAGKNNEQFF.